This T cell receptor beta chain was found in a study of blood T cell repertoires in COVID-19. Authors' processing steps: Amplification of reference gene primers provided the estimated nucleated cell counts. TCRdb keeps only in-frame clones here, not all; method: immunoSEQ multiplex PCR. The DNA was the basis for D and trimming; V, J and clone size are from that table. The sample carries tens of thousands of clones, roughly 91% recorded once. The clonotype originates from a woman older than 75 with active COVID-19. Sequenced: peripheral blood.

CDR3 region: CASSQPGQWSRSLYGYTF. CDR3 nucleotides: TGTGCCAGCAGCCAGCCCGGACAGTGGAGCAGGTCCCTCTATGGCTACACCTTC. The gene calls are TRBV3-1 (or the pseudogene TRBV3-2) and TRBJ1-2; weak D call: TRBD1 (6 bases). The CDR3 is 18 residues long. CDR1 and CDR2 from the germline V gene are LGHDT and YNNKEL (reference sequence). Trimming took off 3 bases at V and 4 bases at J, with 24 bases between the two ends.